The source of this T cell receptor (beta chain) is a study of PD-1 blockade in classical Hodgkin lymphoma. Germline CDR1 reads SGHRS; CDR2 reads YFSETQ. Trimming pared 4 bases from V and 2 bases from J, leaving 10 bases between. The CDR3 consists of 14 residues. In the case of this clone: Its antigen is unidentified.

Findings and caveats of the study: Newly diagnosed patients were reported to exhibit reduced baseline TCR diversity relative to healthy donors. Significant TCR diversity gains by C4D1 occurred in CD4+ but not CD8+ cells. Those starting nivolumab under 1 year post-ASCT were excluded.

The protocol was immunoSEQ multiplex PCR, while the TCRdb copy is restricted to in-frame clones and leaves out a portion. The sample yields about 90,000 clones, just over 90% seen once. Time point denoted: cycle 4 day 1 (C4D1), after more than five weeks of nivolumab. Every one of the patients relapsed after autologous stem cell transplantation (brentuximab vedotin exposure was variable). Patients' outcomes at their best amounted to complete response, partial response or progressive disease. This receptor was obtained from a human donor with classical Hodgkin lymphoma. This rearrangement joins TRBV5-1 to TRBJ2-1, with D tentatively TRBD1 (5 bases). Material: peripheral blood mononuclear cells (PBMCs), obtained before the fourth cycle of nivolumab. The CDR3 nucleotides are TGCGCCAGCAGCCCAGGGCCCACCTACAATGAGCAGTTCTTC. It yields the protein CASSPGPTYNEQFF.